This paragraph covers one T cell receptor (beta chain) sequence. This sample is drawn from a study of tumor-infiltrating lymphocytes in oesophageal squamous cell carcinoma. This CDR3 is built from 13 residues. Looked up from germline, CDR1 is SGHVS and CDR2 is FNYEAQ. One entry per CDR3 protein, called by TCRdb with MiXCR from the PCR reads. The sample holds about 21,000 distinct CDR3 sequences, 36% seen once. Sequencing was carried out using esophageal tumor tissue. This TCR was sampled from a male donor with esophageal squamous cell carcinoma. V is TRBV7-6 and J is TRBJ2-1; D not resolved. With the DNA end fitting TRBJ2-7 better, the J assignment may be wrong. The CDR3 DNA reads as TGTGCCAGCAGCTTAGCAGGGCAGGTGAAGCAGTACTTC. This gives the protein CASSLAGQVKQYF.